A selection of T cell receptor beta chains follows, all from one sample in a study of cytomegalovirus exposure and HLA in healthy donors. Produced via immunoSEQ multiplex PCR; TCRdb's table is partial and in-frame only. In the table there are about 120,000 clones, around 66% of which are singletons. Source material: PBMCs. These receptors all come from a man younger than 35 in good health and CMV-seropositive. CDR3s include the opening cysteine and the closing phenylalanine or tryptophan. D genes are given only for firm matches. Clone size, where shown, is once, few, many, or a class for clones that have expanded.

>-|TRBV10-2|-|TRBJ2-7
TGCGCCAGGGGAGGCTACGAGCAGTACTTC
CARGGYEQYF
>-|TRBV6-1|-|TRBJ1-2
TGTGCCAGCAGTTGGAGGGAAAACTATGGCTACACCTTC
CASSWRENYGYTF
>-|TRBV7-6|-|TRBJ2-5
TGTGCCAGCAGCCCCCTGGGTCGAGGAATGGAGACCCAGTACTTC
CASSPLGRGMETQYF
>-|TRBV30|-|TRBJ2-5
TGTGCCTGGAGACTCTGGGAGACCCAGTACTTC
CAWRLWETQYF
>-|TRBV6-5|-|TRBJ1-5
TGTGCCAGTGGGGCAGGTAGCAATCAGCCCCAGCATTTT
CASGAGSNQPQHF
>-|TRBV5-1|many|TRBJ1-4
TGCGCCAGCGAACCCTCGGGTAATGAAAAACTGTTTTTT
CASEPSGNEKLFF
>TRBD1|TRBV2|-|TRBJ1-2
TGTGCCAGCAGCGCGCCACTGGGGACAGGGTCTGGCTACACCTTC
CASSAPLGTGSGYTF
>-|TRBV4-1|few|TRBJ2-2
TGCGCCAGCAGCCAGAGTGGGGCCGGGCGGAACACCGGGGAGCTGTTTTTT
CASSQSGAGRNTGELFF
>TRBD1|TRBV6-1|-|TRBJ1-1
TGTGCCAGCAGGGAACGACAGGGATCTATGCAACTGAACACTGAAGCTTTCTTT
CASRERQGSMQLNTEAFF
>TRBD1|TRBV27|few|TRBJ2-5
TGTGCCAGCAGTTTGGACAGGGGGAGGAAGACCCAGTACTTC
CASSLDRGRKTQYF
>-|TRBV30|-|TRBJ1-4
TGTGCCTGGCTTTCCCGACAGAATGAAAAACTGTTTTTT
CAWLSRQNEKLFF
>TRBD2|TRBV7-2|few|TRBJ2-1
TGTGCCAGCAGCTTAGGGCTAGCGGGGGGGCGGAATGAGCAGTTCTTC
CASSLGLAGGRNEQFF
>-|TRBV15|-|TRBJ1-6
TGTGCCACCAGCAGAGCTAGACAGGATTCACCCCTCCACTTT
CATSRARQDSPLHF
>-|TRBV5-4|-|TRBJ2-1
TGTGCCAGCAGGGCGGACTCCTACAATGAGCAGTTCTTC
CASRADSYNEQFF
>-|TRBV10-3|-|TRBJ2-5
TGTGCCATCGGACAGCAAGAGACCCAGTACTTC
CAIGQQETQYF
>-|TRBV28|-|TRBJ1-1
TGTGCCAGCAGTTTAATGAGGGTTACTGAAGCTTTCTTT
CASSLMRVTEAFF
>-|TRBV29-1|few|TRBJ2-2
TGCAGCGTTGCTGACACCGGGGAGCTGTTTTTT
CSVADTGELFF
>-|TRBV10-1|-|TRBJ1-1
TGCGCCAGCAGGGAAGACCGGCGGTTTGAAGCTTTCTTT
CASREDRRFEAFF
>TRBD1|TRBV19|-|TRBJ1-4
TGTGCCAGCGGGACAGGGGTCTTCGCGGCTAGTGAAAAACTGTTTTTT
CASGTGVFAASEKLFF
>-|TRBV2|-|TRBJ1-2
TGTGCCAGCAGTGTCCGGGATGGCTACACCTTC
CASSVRDGYTF
>TRBD1|TRBV9|-|TRBJ1-1
TGTGCCAGCAGCGGACTCACAGGGGCTAACACTGAAGCTTTCTTT
CASSGLTGANTEAFF
>TRBD1|TRBV4-2|once|TRBJ1-2
TGTGCCAGCAGCCCCGGGACAGGGACTTCCGATGGCTACACCTTC
CASSPGTGTSDGYTF
>-|TRBV28|-|TRBJ2-7
TGTGCCAGCAGCACCTTCCAGATTACCTACGAGCAGTACTTC
CASSTFQITYEQYF
>-|TRBV2|-|TRBJ1-3
TGTGCCAGCAGTGGAGGGGGGGCTGGAAACACCATATATTTT
CASSGGGAGNTIYF
>TRBD2|TRBV7-9|-|TRBJ2-3
TGTGCCAGCAGCCCCGGGGGGGTAAGCACAGATACGCAGTATTTT
CASSPGGVSTDTQYF
>TRBD1|TRBV5-1|-|TRBJ1-1
TGCGCCAGCAGCACTGGGACAGACGCGAACACTGAAGCTTTCTTT
CASSTGTDANTEAFF
>-|TRBV4-2|few|TRBJ2-7
TGTGCCAGCAGCCAAGTACTAGGTCGCGACGAGCAGTACTTC
CASSQVLGRDEQYF
>-|TRBV11-2|-|TRBJ2-3
TGTGCCAGCACCTCAACTAGATCCGGGAATACGCAGTATTTT
CASTSTRSGNTQYF
>TRBD1|TRBV19|-|TRBJ2-2
TGTGCCAGTAGTAGCCGGGACAGGGGGAAAGTCGGGGAGCTGTTTTTT
CASSSRDRGKVGELFF
>TRBD1|TRBV11-2|-|TRBJ1-4
TGTGCCAGCAGCCTCGAGGGACAGGGGTTTGAAAAACTGTTTTTT
CASSLEGQGFEKLFF
>TRBD1|TRBV11-3|few|TRBJ1-2
TGTGCCGGGAATTTGGGACAGCTCTATGGCTACACCTTC
CAGNLGQLYGYTF
>TRBD1|TRBV27|-|TRBJ1-4
TGTGCCAGCAGTTCGGGACAGGGGGCAATTCGAACTAATGAAAAACTGTTTTTT
CASSSGQGAIRTNEKLFF
>TRBD2|TRBV6-6|-|TRBJ2-1
TGTGCCAGCAGTTCCTCCCCTAGCGGGGGCAACAATGAGCAGTTCTTC
CASSSSPSGGNNEQFF
>-|TRBV7-9|-|TRBJ2-1
TGTGCCAGCAGCTCCGGCTACAATGAGCAGTTCTTC
CASSSGYNEQFF
>TRBD1|TRBV28|-|TRBJ1-1
TGTGCCAGCAGTTTGATTGGACAGGGTGCGGAAGCTTTCTTT
CASSLIGQGAEAFF
>TRBD2|TRBV9|-|TRBJ2-3
TGTGCCAGCAGCGTAGCTAAACTAGCGGGGGGGCGGGGCACAGATACGCAGTATTTT
CASSVAKLAGGRGTDTQYF
>-|TRBV5-1|few|TRBJ2-3
TGCGCCAGCAGCTTGGACTTCCTTGTACATTTT
CASSLDFLVHF
>-|TRBV2|few|TRBJ1-2
TGTGCCAGCAGTACCGACAGCCCGGGCGGCTACACCTTC
CASSTDSPGGYTF
>TRBD1|TRBV7-9|few|TRBJ2-1
TGTGCCAGCAGCCCCGGGGTAGGTGGGACAGCCAGATACAATGAGCAGTTCTTC
CASSPGVGGTARYNEQFF
>TRBD1|TRBV7-2|-|TRBJ1-1
TGTGCCAGCAGCCCCCTAGAGGGACAGGTTTTCTTT
CASSPLEGQVFF
>TRBD1|TRBV19|-|TRBJ1-4
TGTGCCAGTACAGACAGGGGGCGAAATAATGAAAAACTGTTTTTT
CASTDRGRNNEKLFF
>TRBD2|TRBV5-1|few|TRBJ2-5
TGCGCCAGCAGCCCCCAAGCGGGGGGCCGGCAAGAGACCCAGTACTTC
CASSPQAGGRQETQYF
>-|TRBV4-1|once|TRBJ1-6
TGCGCCAGCAGCCCTCGGGAGGGGCGATATAATTCACCCCTCCACTTT
CASSPREGRYNSPLHF
>TRBD2|TRBV27|-|TRBJ2-3
TGTGCCAGCAGTCCCAGCCGGGGGGGCCGAGTTTTCGATACGCAGTATTTT
CASSPSRGGRVFDTQYF
>-|TRBV7-6|once|TRBJ2-3
TGTGCCAGCAGCTTAGACTACACAGATACGCAGTATTTT
CASSLDYTDTQYF
>-|TRBV7-7|-|TRBJ2-3
TGTGCCAGCAGCGAGAATGAGTTTAGCACAGATACGCAGTATTTT
CASSENEFSTDTQYF
>-|TRBV9|-|TRBJ2-5
TGTGCCAGCAGCGTAGCCAACACCCAAGAGACCCAGTACTTC
CASSVANTQETQYF
>TRBD1|TRBV15|-|TRBJ1-6
TGTGCCACCAGCAGAGACCAGGGGACAGGCACCCGGGCCTCACCCCTCCACTTT
CATSRDQGTGTRASPLHF
>TRBD1|TRBV28|-|TRBJ1-4
TGTGCCAGCAGTCAGGACAGGGATAATGAAAAACTGTTTTTT
CASSQDRDNEKLFF
>TRBD2|TRBV5-4|-|TRBJ2-2
TGTGCCAGCAGCTTGCACCCTAGCGGGGGGGTCGACGGGGAGCTGTTTTTT
CASSLHPSGGVDGELFF
>-|TRBV29-1|-|TRBJ2-3
TGCAGCGTTGAGGTGGTGAGGGGAGGAGGCACAGATACGCAGTATTTT
CSVEVVRGGGTDTQYF
>TRBD2|TRBV12-5|few|TRBJ2-1
TGTGCTAGTGGTACCGGGACTAGCGGGGGGGTTAGAAATGAGCAGTTCTTC
CASGTGTSGGVRNEQFF
>TRBD1|TRBV6-1|once|TRBJ2-1
TGTGCCAGCAGTGAACGGGGACAGGGTGAGCAGTTCTTC
CASSERGQGEQFF
>TRBD1|TRBV7-7|-|TRBJ2-1
TGTGCCAGCAGCTTAGGGACAGGGGTAAACAATGAGCAGTTCTTC
CASSLGTGVNNEQFF
>TRBD2|TRBV4-2|-|TRBJ2-7
TGTGCCAGCAGCCAAGAATGGTCAGGACTAGCGGGGGGCCCTGTATCCTACGAGCAGTACTTC
CASSQEWSGLAGGPVSYEQYF
>TRBD2|TRBV9|-|TRBJ2-3
TGTGCCAGCAGCGCGCTCACTAGCGGGGGATACTGGCGAGATACGCAGTATTTT
CASSALTSGGYWRDTQYF
>-|TRBV2|-|TRBJ2-5
TGTGCCAGCAGTGCGGGACGGGGGACCCAAGAGACCCAGTACTTC
CASSAGRGTQETQYF
>-|TRBV6-6|-|TRBJ1-1
TGTGCCAGCAGCCTGCCTCTAACAGTGAGCACTGAAGCTTTCTTT
CASSLPLTVSTEAFF
>-|TRBV5-6|-|TRBJ2-1
TGTGCCAGCAGCTTGGGACAGAGCCTGTTCTTC
CASSLGQSLFF